These 10 T cell receptor beta chains originate from one sample sequenced in a study of blood T cell repertoires in COVID-19. The assay was immunoSEQ multiplex PCR, and TCRdb's table has in-frame clones only and misses some. Of approximately 140,000 clones listed, 80% to 90% are singletons. Source material: peripheral blood. These TCRs come from a man between 18 and 35 years old with COVID-19, enrolled during active disease.

As to this clone: A clone one base away is much larger, so this may be a read error. This chain uses TRBV24-1 with TRBJ2-2; possible D gene TRBD2, 5 bases. The CDR3 consists of 15 residues. Trimming pared 0 bases from V and 1 base from J, leaving 5 bases between. Germline-derived CDR1 and CDR2 are KGHDR and SFDVKD. The CDR3 region is CATSDLEGNTGELFF. The CDR3 DNA reads TGTGCCACCAGTGATTTGGAGGGGAACACCGGGGAGCTGTTTTTT.

This clone was detected only once. The CDR3 DNA sequence: TGCGCCAGCAGCTTAGGGACTAGCGGGGCGTACCAAGAGACCCAGTACTTC. Its protein is CASSLGTSGAYQETQYF. The J gene is TRBJ2-5, the V gene TRBV5-1; 13 nucleotides match TRBD2. The V gene end was trimmed by 2 bases and the J gene end by 0 bases; junction bases not matched to a gene: 4. This CDR3 spans 17 amino acids. The germline V gene encodes CDR1 SGHRS and CDR2 YFSETQ.

The chain is built from TRBV28 and TRBJ1-6; the D is unclear. CDR3 length: 14 amino acids. Germline loops: CDR1 MDHEN, CDR2 SYDVKM. V dropped 2 bases and J dropped 8 bases, with 10 bases sitting between them. The CDR3 DNA reads TGTGCCAGCAGTTTAGAGCCGGAGGATTCACCCCTCCACTTT. Its translation is CASSLEPEDSPLHF.

This chain links TRBV14 with TRBJ2-3, with 10 bases identical to TRBD2. J was trimmed by 2 bases and V by 2 bases; bases with no gene match: 7. From germline, CDR1 is SGHDN and CDR2 FVKESK. The CDR3 loop spans 17 amino acids. As DNA, the CDR3 is TGTGCCAGCAGCCAACGGTTTAGCGGGAGGTCCACAGATACGCAGTATTTT. Residues: CASSQRFSGRSTDTQYF. Combining the CDR3 with reference TRBV14 and TRBJ2-3 gives the whole variable domain EAGVTQFPSHSVIEKGQTVTLRCDPISGHDNLYWYRRVMGKEIKFLLHFVKESKQDESGMPNNRFLAERTGGTYSTLKVQPAELEDSGVYFCASSQRFSGRSTDTQYFGPGTRLTVL.

This clone was picked up a small number of times. The V and J genes are TRBV6-5 and TRBJ1-1; no reliable D call. The CDR3 is 13 amino acids. The V gene's germline CDR1 is MNHEY and CDR2 SVGAGI. CDR3 sequence: CATKGEGNTEAFF. In nucleotides, the CDR3 is TGTGCTACAAAGGGAGAGGGGAACACTGAAGCTTTCTTT.

V and J are TRBV20-1 and TRBJ1-3; D is unclear. This CDR3 is built from 11 residues. Trimming left V 4 bases short and J 9 bases short, with 10 bases between. Germline V gives CDR1 DFQATT, CDR2 SNEGSKA (reference sequence). DNA of the CDR3: TGCAGTGCTAAAGCGGGTGTCACCATATATTTT. Its protein product is CSAKAGVTIYF.

V and J are TRBV27 and TRBJ2-5, with 7 positions matching TRBD1. The CDR3 has 15 amino acids. Trimming cost V 4 bases and J 4 bases; bases outside gene matches: 9. Germline CDR1 is MNHEY and CDR2 is SMNVEV (reference sequence). The CDR3 loop is CASSSRPAGGETQYF. The CDR3 nucleotides read TGTGCCAGCAGTTCGCGCCCGGCAGGGGGAGAGACCCAGTACTTC.

The CDR3 loop is CASSFGTGELFF. CDR3 nucleotide sequence: TGTGCCAGCAGTTTCGGCACCGGGGAGCTGTTTTTT. The gene calls are TRBV12-3 or TRBV12-4 and TRBJ2-2; D unresolved. This CDR3 is 12 amino acids long. V was shortened by 3 bases and J by 4 bases, with 3 bases between the two germline ends.

The chain employs TRBV28 and TRBJ1-1, with D possibly TRBD1 on 6 matching bases. Looked up from germline, CDR1 is MDHEN and CDR2 is SYDVKM. The V gene lost 7 bases and the J gene lost 5 bases, with 17 bases spanning the gap. This CDR3 spans 14 amino acids. CDR3 coding DNA: TGTGCCAGCACCTTACAGACAGGATTTACTGAAGCTTTCTTT. Translated, it gives CASTLQTGFTEAFF.

V gene TRBV2 combines with J gene TRBJ1-4, with a possible D match to TRBD1 (5 bases). Germline CDR1 reads SNHLY; CDR2 reads FYNNEI. The V gene lost 2 bases and the J gene lost 7 bases, with 8 bases spanning the gap. This CDR3 is 13 amino acids long. This CDR3 is CASSERGSEKLFF. CDR3 in DNA: TGTGCCAGCAGTGAAAGGGGTAGTGAAAAACTGTTTTTT.